The next 21 T cell receptor beta chains were all read from a single sample in a study of T cell repertoires in cytomegalovirus infection. Their antigen targets remain unknown. TCRdb passed the reads through MiXCR, listing each CDR3 protein once. This table has tens of thousands of distinct CDR3 sequences, about 23% appearing once. The specimen sequenced was PBMCs, sequenced either directly or after in vitro stimulation (not recorded which). These receptor sequences come from a human donor in good health (CMV status not recorded). Some clones in this sample may be carry-over from other donors' samples.

V and J are TRBV30 and TRBJ2-7; D gene uncertain. Trimming cost V 2 bases and J 0 bases, with 8 bases left between them. This CDR3 has 13 residues. Germline V gene sequence: CDR1 GTSNPN, CDR2 SVGIG (reference sequence). CDR3 coding DNA: TGTGCCTGGAGTCAACAAGTCTCCTACGAGCAGTACTTC. This encodes CAWSQQVSYEQYF.

This clonotype was counted a few times. J is TRBJ2-3 and V is TRBV25-1; 10 bases match TRBD2. This CDR3 is built from 16 residues. CDR1 is MGHDK and CDR2 is SYGVNS in the germline V gene. The trim removed 3 bases at V and 2 bases at J, leaving 5 bases unmatched. The CDR3 DNA is TGTGCCAGCAGTGATTACGGGACTAGCGACACAGATACGCAGTATTTT. The encoded protein is CASSDYGTSDTDTQYF.

This chain links TRBV25-1 with TRBJ2-5; D is perhaps TRBD2 (6 bases). Trimming left V 4 bases short and J 3 bases short, with 12 bases between. The germline gives CDR1 MGHDK, CDR2 SYGVNS. The CDR3 length is 14 residues. CDR3 in DNA: TGTGCCAGCAGTGGGGGAGGAGGGAAAGAGACCCAGTACTTC. Residues: CASSGGGGKETQYF. The full variable domain, its missing parts supplied by reference TRBV25-1 and TRBJ2-5, is EADIYQTPRYLVIGTGKKITLECSQTMGHDKMYWYQQDPGMELHLIHYSYGVNSTEKGDLSSESTVSRIRTEHFPLTLESARPSHTSQYLCASSGGGGKETQYFGPGTRLLVL.

This clonotype was counted at least ten times. This rearrangement joins TRBV6-2 or TRBV6-3 to TRBJ2-1; no clear D. The CDR3 has 15 amino acids. The V end was cut by 7 bases, the J end by 4 bases, with 17 bases between. CDR1 is MNHEY, CDR2 SVGEGT, per germline. CDR3 in DNA: TGTGCCAGCAACCACGCGGCTAGTAGTTACAATGAGCAGTTCTTC. Its translation: CASNHAASSYNEQFF.

This clonotype was seen at least ten times. The genes are TRBV11-2 and TRBJ2-5; TRBD1 agrees at 7 bases. The germline V gene has CDR1 SGHAT and CDR2 FQNNGV. J was trimmed by 3 bases and V by 5 bases; bases with no gene match: 9. The CDR3 contains 15 residues. Here the CDR3 reads CASSRTGQREETQYF. The CDR3 DNA reads as TGTGCCAGCAGCCGGACGGGACAGAGGGAAGAGACCCAGTACTTC.

This clonotype came up many times. The J gene is TRBJ2-7, the V gene TRBV7-2; 8 nucleotides line up with TRBD2. In germline, CDR1 is SGHTA, CDR2 FQGNSA. The J segment lost 7 bases and the V segment lost 0 bases, leaving 5 bases of the junction unmatched. This CDR3 has 14 residues. The CDR3 DNA reads TGTGCCAGCAGCTTAGCAGCGGGAGAAGGTGAGCAGTACGTC. Its protein is CASSLAAGEGEQYV.

In its sample, this clonotype was seen many times. CDR3 bases: TGTGCCAGCAGCTTATCCGGGGGAGGTGAAGCTTTCTTT. Amino acids: CASSLSGGGEAFF. The chain combines TRBV7-6 with TRBJ1-1, with D maybe TRBD1 (5 bases). The CDR3 loop spans 13 amino acids. The germline gives CDR1 SGHVS, CDR2 FNYEAQ. V was trimmed by 2 bases and J by 7 bases, leaving 11 bases between them.

This clonotype showed up just a few times. A junction boundary mismatches the germline segment, possibly from a read error. The chain employs TRBV4-1 and TRBJ2-1; D may be TRBD1 or TRBD2 (6 bases each). Germline V gene sequence: CDR1 MGHRA, CDR2 YSYEKL. This CDR3 has 14 residues. The CDR3 reads CASTQGGSYNEQFF. DNA for the CDR3: TGCGCCAGCACCCAAGGGGGGTCCTACAATGAGCAGTTCTTC.

In DNA, the CDR3 is TGTGCCAGCAGCCAGGCCAAGCTAACCATGAACACTGAAGCTTTCTTT. It is translated as CASSQAKLTMNTEAFF. This chain links TRBV7-2 with TRBJ1-1; D remains unclear. The CDR3 sequence is 16 residues long. Between the trimmed V and J ends, which lost 5 bases and 0 bases, there was a span of 16 bases. CDR1 is SGHTA and CDR2 is FQGNSA in the germline V gene.

Ten or more counts support this clonotype. This rearrangement joins TRBV28 to TRBJ1-2; 11 bases are a match to TRBD1. Germline CDR1 and CDR2: MDHEN and SYDVKM. CDR3 length equals 13 residues. Unmatched junction bases numbered 4, after V lost 5 bases and J lost 8 bases. The CDR3 DNA follows: TGTGCCAGCAGTCCGGGACAGGGGGGAGGCTACACCTTC. This translates into CASSPGQGGGYTF.

V usage is TRBV25-1 and J usage is TRBJ2-1; 10 bases agree with TRBD2. Per germline, CDR1 MGHDK and CDR2 SYGVNS. The CDR3 consists of 13 residues. The V and J ends lost 7 bases and 10 bases, in that order; junction bases with no gene match: 7. The CDR3 nucleotides are TGTGCCAGCACAAGCGGGAGGGCCAGGGAGCAGTTCTTC. It encodes CASTSGRAREQFF.

V usage is TRBV4-1 and J usage is TRBJ2-3; no clear D gene. This CDR3 region has 16 residues. V was pared by 5 bases and J by 0 bases, with 15 bases between. Per the germline V gene, CDR1 is MGHRA and CDR2 is YSYEKL. The CDR3 here is CASSKRTVASTDTQYF. CDR3 bases: TGCGCCAGCAGCAAAAGGACGGTAGCTAGCACAGATACGCAGTATTTT.

The chain recombines TRBV15 with TRBJ2-7; no clear D gene. V was cut by 2 bases and J by 5 bases, with 19 bases left in between. This CDR3 region has 16 residues. Germline values: CDR1 LNHNV, CDR2 YYDKDF (reference sequence). The CDR3 DNA sequence: TGTGCCACCAGCAGACAAACTCCGGGCCGCAAGGACGAGCAGTACTTC. Translated, it gives CATSRQTPGRKDEQYF.

V usage is TRBV19 and J usage is TRBJ1-5; 9 bases match TRBD1. The CDR3 has 14 amino acids. Germline CDR1 is LNHDA and CDR2 is SQIVND (reference sequence). V lost 4 bases to trimming and J lost 4 bases; unmatched junction nucleotides: 2. The CDR3 DNA is TGTGCCAGTAGTAGAGGACAGGGGAATCAGCCCCAGCATTTT. Protein: CASSRGQGNQPQHF.

V usage is TRBV7-2 and J usage is TRBJ2-1, with D maybe TRBD2 (5 bases). CDR1 SGHTA and CDR2 FQGNSA come from the germline V gene. Trimming shortened V by 5 bases and J by 10 bases, and 21 bases separated the two germline ends. This CDR3 contains 15 residues. The CDR3 protein is CASSKSGTAMREQFF. CDR3 DNA: TGTGCCAGCAGCAAGAGCGGCACCGCTATGAGGGAGCAGTTCTTC.

This clonotype was seen more than once but under ten times. This rearrangement joins TRBV19 to TRBJ2-1; 9 positions match TRBD2. Germline trimming cut 4 bases from V and 8 bases from J; bases unmatched to any gene: 12. This CDR3 is built from 16 residues. The germline V gene has CDR1 LNHDA and CDR2 SQIVND (reference sequence). The CDR3 reads CASSRISRGGIDEQFF. In nucleotides, the CDR3 is TGTGCCAGTAGTAGGATTTCGCGGGGGGGTATCGATGAGCAGTTCTTC.

The chain uses TRBV7-6 and TRBJ2-7; D tentatively fits TRBD1 or TRBD2 (5 bases each). The CDR3 runs to 15 residues. V lost 0 bases, J lost 2 bases, and 11 bases lay in between. The germline gives CDR1 SGHVS, CDR2 FNYEAQ. The CDR3 DNA sequence: TGTGCCAGCAGCTTAGCGGAGACAGCGGCCTACGAGCAGTACTTC. Protein: CASSLAETAAYEQYF.

A few counts support this clonotype. This rearrangement joins TRBV29-1 to TRBJ2-5; TRBD2 agrees at 7 bases. Unmatched junction bases numbered 11, after V lost 5 bases and J lost 5 bases. This CDR3 contains 14 residues. The V gene's germline CDR1 is SQVTM and CDR2 ANQGSEA. The DNA of the CDR3 is TGCAGCGTTATTGGCGGGAGAGGTGGGGAGACCCAGTACTTC. It is translated as CSVIGGRGGETQYF.

This chain links TRBV5-4 with TRBJ2-3; TRBD2 agrees at 9 bases. The CDR3 contains 16 residues. Per germline, CDR1 SGHNT and CDR2 YYREEE (reference sequence). V lost 5 bases, J lost 6 bases, and 13 bases stayed unmatched. The CDR3 loop is CASSPGLATKGDTQYF. The CDR3 DNA reads TGTGCCAGCAGTCCAGGACTAGCGACCAAGGGGGATACGCAGTATTTT.

The CDR3 nucleotides read TGTGCCAGCAGTTGGGAGAGCAACTATAGGGAAAAACTGTTTTTT. This sequence encodes CASSWESNYREKLFF. The rearrangement uses TRBV12-3 or TRBV12-4 and TRBJ1-4; D is ambiguous. V lost 4 bases and J lost 8, with 17 bases in between. This CDR3 region has 15 residues.

This clonotype was observed a few times. The chain couples TRBV4-1 to TRBJ2-3; TRBD2 matches 10 bases. V was pared by 0 bases and J by 3 bases, with 6 bases of the junction left unmatched. The germline gives CDR1 MGHRA, CDR2 YSYEKL. This CDR3 has 17 residues. The chain's CDR3 is CASSQDPPSGRTDTQYF. The CDR3 nucleotides read TGCGCCAGCAGCCAAGACCCGCCTAGCGGGAGAACAGATACGCAGTATTTT.